Given below is one T cell receptor (beta chain) in context. CDR3 length equals 14 residues. The V and J ends lost 5 bases and 4 bases respectively, with 15 bases between them. CDR1 and CDR2 (germline): GTSNPN, SVGIG (reference sequence). The data originate from a study of shared clonotypes between healthy human individuals. For the study at large: Used for every donor were three CD4 naive, three CD4 memory, two CD8 naive and one CD8 memory plate.

Clones were read by immunoSEQ multiplex PCR, and TCRdb kept only the in-frame ones, dropping some. The sample lists about 2.3 million clones, roughly 90% occurring once. This chain uses TRBV30 with TRBJ1-3, with TRBD1 as a possible D gene (5 bases). Specimen: naive CD4+ T cells from PBMCs. Sample subset: CD45RA+ positively selected. This sequence originates from a man aged 18-30 years in good health. Some clones in this sample may be carry-over from other donors' samples. The CDR3 sequence is CAWGRGNIGNTIYF. CDR3 nucleotide sequence: TGTGCCTGGGGCCGGGGGAATATAGGAAACACCATATATTTT.